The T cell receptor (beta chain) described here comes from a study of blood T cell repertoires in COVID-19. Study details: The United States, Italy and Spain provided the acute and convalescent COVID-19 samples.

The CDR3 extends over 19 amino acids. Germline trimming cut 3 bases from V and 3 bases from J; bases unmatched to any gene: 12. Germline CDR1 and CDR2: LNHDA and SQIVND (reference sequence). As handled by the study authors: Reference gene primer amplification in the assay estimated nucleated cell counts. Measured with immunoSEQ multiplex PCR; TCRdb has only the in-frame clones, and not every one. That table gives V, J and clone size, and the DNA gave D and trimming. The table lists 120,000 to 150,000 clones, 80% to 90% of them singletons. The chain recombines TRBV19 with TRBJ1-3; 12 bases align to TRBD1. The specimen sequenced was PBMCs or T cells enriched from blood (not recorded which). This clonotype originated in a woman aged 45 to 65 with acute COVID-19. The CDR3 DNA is TGTGCCAGTAGTATCCTCATACCGGGACAGGGGGCCGGTGGAAACACCATATATTTT. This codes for CASSILIPGQGAGGNTIYF.